The clone carrying this T cell receptor beta chain showed up just a few times. The individuals who served as donors were healthy Caucasians living in Russia, aged about 6 to 90. PBMCs, at least 6.5 million per sample, were isolated. Extracted total RNA amounted to at least 6 micrograms for each sample. This record belongs to a study of blood T cells in healthy people across ages. V lost 3 bases to trimming and J lost 5 bases; unmatched junction nucleotides: 1. CDR1 SGHRS and CDR2 YFSETQ come from the germline V gene. The CDR3 has 12 residues. A J-beta primer mix and a sample-barcoded 5' primer were used in a second PCR of roughly 6 to 12 cycles. TCRdb used MiXCR to reprocess the 5' RACE reads, holding one entry per CDR3 protein. In the table there are about 290,000 distinct CDR3 sequences, roughly 27% of which are singletons.

The sequence came from a woman aged 70-85 years in good health. The sequenced material came from blood. The rearrangement joins TRBV5-1 to TRBJ2-5, with TRBD2 matching over 7 bases. CDR3 residues: CASSSGGETQYF. CDR3 coding DNA: TGCGCCAGCAGCTCCGGGGGGGAGACCCAGTACTTC.